The rows below give T cell receptor beta chains drawn from one sample of a study of cytotoxic CD8 clonotypes in ibrutinib-treated CLL. Sequenced by immunoSEQ multiplex PCR; TCRdb stores in-frame clones only, minus some. The sample has about 60,000 clones, nearly 55% seen once. Sequences were derived from PBMCs, sampled at disease progression, from a patient treated with ibrutinib. Receptors originate from a human donor with chronic lymphocytic leukemia. Both conserved end residues are part of each CDR3. The D gene is left open where the match is weak. Expanded clones get a size class; other rows say once, few or many, or leave the size out.

cdr3_nt cdr3_aa v_call clone_size d_call j_call
TGCAGCGTTATGCCTCACAGGGATGGCTACACCTTC CSVMPHRDGYTF TRBV29-1 . . TRBJ1-2
TGTGCCACCAGCATGCCTAGCGGGGGAAAACAAGAGACCCAGTACTTC CATSMPSGGKQETQYF TRBV15 . TRBD2 TRBJ2-5
TGCAGCGTTGAACAAGAGACCCAGTACTTC CSVEQETQYF TRBV29-1 few . TRBJ2-5
TGTGCCAGCTCACTTACAGGGTCTGAAGCTTTCTTT CASSLTGSEAFF TRBV18 . . TRBJ1-1
TGTGCCAGCAGCCACACAGATACGCAGTATTTT CASSHTDTQYF TRBV14 few . TRBJ2-3
TGCGCCAGCAGCTTGGGACGGGGGGAAAGGAATGAGCAGTTCTTC CASSLGRGERNEQFF TRBV5-1 . TRBD2 TRBJ2-1
TGTGCCAGCAGCCCTCGGGGCCCAGATACGCAGTATTTT CASSPRGPDTQYF TRBV7-9 . . TRBJ2-3
TGTGCCAGCAGCTACTCCGAAGGCAATCAGCCCCAGCATTTT CASSYSEGNQPQHF TRBV6-5 medium-sized . TRBJ1-5
TGTGCCAGCAGTTACCTGGGACAGGGGACAGATACGCAGTATTTT CASSYLGQGTDTQYF TRBV6-5 . TRBD1 TRBJ2-3
TGTGCCAGCAGCCAGCTGAGGGGGCTGGGTGAAAAACTGTTTTTT CASSQLRGLGEKLFF TRBV14 . TRBD1 TRBJ1-4
TGTGCCAGCAGTGTTAGCGGGGGCTCCTACGAGCAGTACTTC CASSVSGGSYEQYF TRBV2 . TRBD2 TRBJ2-7
TGCGCCAGCAGCCAACGAGCGTTTAGCACAGATACGCAGTATTTT CASSQRAFSTDTQYF TRBV4-3 . . TRBJ2-3
TGTGCCAGCAGTCCACACCGGGGGGCCTCAGGGAATTGGCCCCAGCATTTT CASSPHRGASGNWPQHF TRBV28 few . TRBJ1-5
TGTGCCAGCAGCTTAGGCCTAATTGGGCAGGGGAGCAATCAGCCCCAGCATTTT CASSLGLIGQGSNQPQHF TRBV13 few . TRBJ1-5
TGTGCCAGCAGCTCGGGGGACGGCTCTGGGGACACTGAAGCTTTCTTT CASSSGDGSGDTEAFF TRBV7-3 . . TRBJ1-1
TGCAGCGTTGAAGAGTGGGGCCAGCCCCAGCATTTT CSVEEWGQPQHF TRBV29-1 few . TRBJ1-5
TGTGCCAGCAGCGTCAGTCGGGATACGCAGTATTTT CASSVSRDTQYF TRBV9 once . TRBJ2-3
TGTGCCAGCAGTAATCCGGGGAGCACTGAAGCTTTCTTT CASSNPGSTEAFF TRBV27 few . TRBJ1-1
TGTGCCAGCAGTGAATGGGGGGGCACAGATACGCAGTATTTT CASSEWGGTDTQYF TRBV25-1 . . TRBJ2-3
TGCGCCAGCAGCCTGGACTCAAACTATGGCTACACCTTC CASSLDSNYGYTF TRBV5-1 . . TRBJ1-2
TGTGCCTGGAGTATAGGCGGTGAAGCTTTCTTT CAWSIGGEAFF TRBV30 . . TRBJ1-1
TGTGCCAGCAGTGCGGGGGGCTCAGGAGTCTACGAGCAGTACTTC CASSAGGSGVYEQYF TRBV5-4 . TRBD2 TRBJ2-7
TGTGCCAGCAGCCAAGGGCTACAGGCCTACGAGCAGTACTTC CASSQGLQAYEQYF TRBV4-2 . . TRBJ2-7
TGTGCCAGCAGCTCTCAGGGGCCCAATCAGCCCCAGCATTTT CASSSQGPNQPQHF TRBV7-2 few . TRBJ1-5
TGTGCCAGCAGTGAAGGGACTACCCCCTACGAGCAGTACTTC CASSEGTTPYEQYF TRBV2 . . TRBJ2-7
TGTGCCAGCAGGCCCGGGGGGCAGAGGTACGAGCAGTACTTC CASRPGGQRYEQYF TRBV28 . . TRBJ2-7
TGTGCCAGCAGCCGAGAATCTCCTAGCGGGAGGGCAGAGACCCAGTACTTC CASSRESPSGRAETQYF TRBV11-3 . TRBD2 TRBJ2-5
TGTGCCTGGAGTGTAACGAATGAGCAGTTCTTC CAWSVTNEQFF TRBV30 . . TRBJ2-1
TGTGCTAGTGGGAGGTTCGGGGAAACCTACAATGAGCAGTTCTTC CASGRFGETYNEQFF TRBV12-5 . . TRBJ2-1
TGTGCCAGCAGCCGAGGAGGGACTATTTCCTACGAGCAGTACTTC CASSRGGTISYEQYF TRBV28 few TRBD2 TRBJ2-7
TGCGCCAGCAGTCTGGGGACATCGGATCTGAATGAGCAGTTCTTC CASSLGTSDLNEQFF TRBV5-1 . . TRBJ2-1
TGTGCCAGCAGTTCCGACAGTACCTACAATGAGCAGTTCTTC CASSSDSTYNEQFF TRBV27 . . TRBJ2-1
TGTGCCAGCAGTTACGAGATCAACTACGAGCAGTACTTC CASSYEINYEQYF TRBV6-5 few . TRBJ2-7
TGCAGCGTTGAAGGACTAGTTGTTGAGCAGTTCTTC CSVEGLVVEQFF TRBV29-1 . . TRBJ2-1
TGTGCCAGCAGCCAAGTAACAGGAGGCTATGGCTACACCTTC CASSQVTGGYGYTF TRBV14 . . TRBJ1-2
TGTGCCAGCTCACCCGGGGCAGCAAATGAAGCTTTCTTT CASSPGAANEAFF TRBV18 . . TRBJ1-1
TGTGCCTGGAGAAGTACGGTCTATGGCTACACCTTC CAWRSTVYGYTF TRBV30 few . TRBJ1-2
TGTGCCAGCAATCTAGGTTCCTACGAGCAGTACTTC CASNLGSYEQYF TRBV6-1 few . TRBJ2-7
TGTGCCAGCAGTAAACAGGGGGCGCAGGGCACTGAAGCTTTCTTT CASSKQGAQGTEAFF TRBV27 few TRBD1 TRBJ1-1